These 26 T cell receptor beta chains came from one sample sequenced in a study of shared clonotypes between healthy human individuals. Clones were read by immunoSEQ multiplex PCR, and TCRdb kept only the in-frame ones, dropping some. The table lists 2.3 million or so clones, 80% to 95% of them singletons. Sequences were obtained from naive CD4+ T cells from PBMCs. Stated subset: CD45RA+ positively selected. The receptors originated from a young man in good health. Some clones in this sample may be carry-over from other donors' samples.

In this sample, this clone turned up once. The V and J genes are TRBV2 and TRBJ2-5, with 8 bases aligning to TRBD2. This CDR3 is built from 14 residues. Germline assignment: CDR1 SNHLY and CDR2 FYNNEI. Trimming cost V 5 bases and J 4 bases; bases outside gene matches: 6. CDR3 sequence (DNA): TGTGCCAGCAGTCCCGTGCTAGCGGGAGAGACCCAGTACTTC. Translation gives CASSPVLAGETQYF.

With respect to this clone: This sample includes further DNA sequences coding for the same CDR3. The chain is built from TRBV2 and TRBJ2-3; 8 bases line up with TRBD2. CDR1 is SNHLY, CDR2 FYNNEI, per germline. V was clipped by 3 bases and J by 0 bases; unmatched bases: 2. CDR3 length: 15 residues. The chain's CDR3 is CASSESSGSTDTQYF. CDR3 in DNA: TGTGCCAGCAGTGAGTCTAGCGGGAGCACAGATACGCAGTATTTT. The full variable domain, completed using reference TRBV2 and TRBJ2-3, is EPEVTQTPSHQVTQMGQEVILRCVPISNHLYFYWYRQILGQKVEFLVSFYNNEISEKSEIFDDQFSVERPDGSNFTLKIRSTKLEDSAMYFCASSESSGSTDTQYFGPGTRLTVL.

J is TRBJ1-4 and V is TRBV30; no clear D. V lost 4 bases and J 2 bases, leaving 11 bases between the germline ends. The CDR3 length is 14 residues. The germline V gene encodes CDR1 GTSNPN and CDR2 SVGIG (reference sequence). The CDR3 is CAWTAGGTNEKLFF. The CDR3 coding sequence is TGTGCCTGGACTGCGGGCGGGACTAATGAAAAACTGTTTTTT.

V is TRBV27 and J is TRBJ2-5; TRBD1 agrees at 9 bases. The CDR3 totals 15 residues. Unmatched junction bases numbered 5, after V lost 5 bases and J lost 1 base. Germline lookup yields CDR1 MNHEY and CDR2 SMNVEV (reference sequence). The CDR3 here is CASSRTGVSQETQYF. CDR3 DNA sequence: TGTGCCAGCAGTCGGACAGGGGTTTCCCAAGAGACCCAGTACTTC.

V gene TRBV6-5 combines with J gene TRBJ2-7; a possible D gene is TRBD2 (5 bases). CDR3 length equals 15 residues. Trimming stripped 6 bases from V and 6 bases from J, with 21 bases between. Germline assignment: CDR1 MNHEY and CDR2 SVGAGI. Here the CDR3 reads CASRNRGQLSREQYF. In nucleotides, the CDR3 is TGTGCCAGCAGAAACCGGGGTCAGTTGAGCCGCGAGCAGTACTTC.

A note on this clone: This specimen includes other DNA sequences encoding the same CDR3. The chain is built from TRBV7-2 and TRBJ1-5, with TRBD1 as a possible D gene (5 bases). Looked up from germline, CDR1 is SGHTA and CDR2 is FQGNSA. Trimming stripped 0 bases from V and 4 bases from J, with 7 bases between. This CDR3 region has 14 residues. CDR3 nucleotide sequence: TGTGCCAGCAGCTTAGCTCAGGGAAATCAGCCCCAGCATTTT. Protein product: CASSLAQGNQPQHF.

This chain connects TRBV4-1 to TRBJ2-3; 11 nucleotides match TRBD2. Germline-derived CDR1 and CDR2 are MGHRA and YSYEKL. The V gene end was trimmed by 6 bases and the J gene end by 2 bases; junction bases not matched to a gene: 4. The CDR3 length is 15 residues. CDR3 DNA sequence: TGCGCCAGCAGGGGGACTAGCGGACTCACAGATACGCAGTATTTT. As protein: CASRGTSGLTDTQYF.

The genes are TRBV11-1 and TRBJ2-5; TRBD2 might be the D (7 bases). V lost 5 bases, J lost 5 bases, and 21 bases lay in between. CDR3 length equals 16 residues. CDR1 SGHAT and CDR2 FQDESV come from the germline V gene (reference sequence). This CDR3 reads CASSRGGASGGETQYF. The DNA for the CDR3 is TGTGCCAGCAGCCGTGGGGGGGCCTCCGGCGGGGAGACCCAGTACTTC.

The DNA for the CDR3 is TGTGCCAGCAGAAGGACTAGCGGGAGTCCCTACGAGCAGTACTTC. Translating it yields CASRRTSGSPYEQYF. The chain joins TRBV28 to TRBJ2-7, with TRBD2 matching over 13 bases. The V gene's germline CDR1 is MDHEN and CDR2 SYDVKM. V dropped 6 bases and J dropped 2; count of bases not matched to a gene: 4. The CDR3 is 15 amino acids.

This clone was detected only once. The genes are TRBV9 and TRBJ1-1; no firm D call. The CDR3 contains 15 residues. The germline CDR1 and CDR2 sequences are SGDLS and YYNGEE. The germline V and J ends were trimmed by 4 bases and 1 base, with 14 bases remaining between them. CDR3 amino acids: CASSFRDSGNTEAFF. DNA of the CDR3: TGTGCCAGCAGCTTCCGGGATTCTGGGAACACTGAAGCTTTCTTT.

Details on this clone: Compared with germline, one end of the junction differs, possibly owing to a read error. CDR3 region: CASNYGTLATNEQFF. CDR3 sequence (DNA): TGTGCCAGCAATTACGGGACTCTTGCTACAAATGAGCAGTTCTTC. The V and J genes are TRBV6-5 and TRBJ2-1; D may be TRBD2 (6 bases). Germline values: CDR1 MNHEY, CDR2 SVGAGI. The length of the CDR3 is 15 residues.

CDR3 sequence (DNA): TGTGCCAGCAATGTTGGAGGCCCCGGGGAGCTGTTTTTT. As protein: CASNVGGPGELFF. The genes are TRBV7-9 and TRBJ2-2; D possibly corresponds to TRBD2 (5 bases). Per germline, CDR1 SEHNR and CDR2 FQNEAQ (reference sequence). The CDR3 extends over 13 amino acids. The ends were cut back, 7 bases at V and 6 bases at J, with 12 bases in the middle.

This sequence joins TRBV7-3 and TRBJ2-3; 10 nucleotides agree with TRBD2. Germline V gene sequence: CDR1 SGHTA, CDR2 FQGTGA. Germline trimming cut 0 bases from V and 3 bases from J; bases unmatched to any gene: 6. CDR3 length: 17 residues. The CDR3: CASSLTLAGRSTDTQYF. The CDR3 coding sequence is TGTGCCAGCAGCTTAACACTAGCGGGACGGTCTACAGATACGCAGTATTTT. Complete variable domain (other parts from reference TRBV7-3 and TRBJ2-3): GAGVSQTPSNKVTEKGKYVELRCDPISGHTALYWYRQSLGQGPEFLIYFQGTGAADDSGLPNDRFFAVRPEGSVSTLKIQRTERGDSAVYLCASSLTLAGRSTDTQYFGPGTRLTVL.

Points on this clone: Germline and junction disagree at one end, which may indicate a read error. Other nucleotide sequences from this sample produce the same CDR3. The gene calls are TRBV5-1 and TRBJ2-7; D possibly corresponds to TRBD1 (6 bases). The CDR3 loop spans 12 amino acids. In germline, CDR1 is SGHRS, CDR2 YFSETQ. CDR3 in DNA: TGCGCCAGCAGTTTGGACAGATACGAGCAGTACTTC. Its protein product is CASSLDRYEQYF.

The genes are TRBV18 and TRBJ2-1; 13 bases are a match to TRBD2. V trimming: 3 bases; J trimming: 8 bases; junction bases outside the gene matches: 10. Looked up from germline, CDR1 is KGHSH and CDR2 is LQKENI. The CDR3 spans 17 residues. The CDR3 sequence: CASSPVLKTSGRDEQFF. The CDR3, as DNA: TGTGCCAGCTCACCGGTTCTTAAAACTAGCGGGAGGGATGAGCAGTTCTTC. The complete variable domain, with remaining parts taken from reference TRBV18 and TRBJ2-1, reads NAGVMQNPRHLVRRRGQEARLRCSPMKGHSHVYWYRQLPEEGLKFMVYLQKENIIDESGMPKERFSAEFPKEGPSILRIQQVVRGDSAAYFCASSPVLKTSGRDEQFFGPGTRLTVL.

J is TRBJ2-5 and V is TRBV7-9, with D hard to call. The CDR3 covers 14 residues. The germline CDR1 and CDR2 sequences are SEHNR and FQNEAQ (reference sequence). Trimming cost V 4 bases and J 2 bases, with 11 bases left between them. The CDR3 DNA reads TGTGCCAGCAGCTCCCTGTCAGGACAAGAGACCCAGTACTTC. This gives the protein CASSSLSGQETQYF.

The gene calls are TRBV9 and TRBJ2-3; D is ambiguous. Germline CDR1 SGDLS, CDR2 YYNGEE. Trimming shortened V by 3 bases and J by 0 bases, and 11 bases separated the two germline ends. There are 15 residues in the CDR3. The CDR3 protein is CASSGKLTSTDTQYF. In DNA form, the CDR3 reads TGTGCCAGCAGCGGGAAATTGACTAGCACAGATACGCAGTATTTT. Together with reference TRBV9 and TRBJ2-3, the CDR3 gives the full variable domain: DSGVTQTPKHLITATGQRVTLRCSPRSGDLSVYWYQQSLDQGLQFLIQYYNGEERAKGNILERFSAQQFPDLHSELNLSSLELGDSALYFCASSGKLTSTDTQYFGPGTRLTVL.

This clone occurred a few times. This rearrangement joins TRBV2 to TRBJ2-7; D not certain. The CDR3 is 11 residues long. Germline V CDR1 and CDR2: SNHLY, FYNNEI. The V end lost 4 bases, the J end lost 6 bases, and 7 bases lay between the germline ends. The CDR3 region is CASSGQREQYF. CDR3 nucleotides: TGTGCCAGCAGTGGCCAGCGCGAGCAGTACTTC. Complete variable domain (other parts from reference TRBV2 and TRBJ2-7): EPEVTQTPSHQVTQMGQEVILRCVPISNHLYFYWYRQILGQKVEFLVSFYNNEISEKSEIFDDQFSVERPDGSNFTLKIRSTKLEDSAMYFCASSGQREQYFGPGTRLTVT.

The V gene is TRBV2, the J gene TRBJ2-7, with D possibly being TRBD2 (7 bases). Per the germline V gene, CDR1 is SNHLY and CDR2 is FYNNEI. Trimming removed 8 bases at V and 3 bases at J, with 29 bases between. This CDR3 region has 18 residues. CDR3 protein: CASGGGLGASRLSYEQYF. The DNA of the CDR3 is TGTGCCAGCGGCGGGGGACTGGGGGCTAGTCGGCTCAGCTACGAGCAGTACTTC.

The chain uses TRBV4-1 and TRBJ1-6, with D maybe TRBD1 (5 bases). Germline V CDR1 and CDR2: MGHRA, YSYEKL. This CDR3 region has 17 residues. Trimming removed 1 base from V and 5 bases from J, with 15 bases in between. The CDR3 bases are TGCGCCAGCAGCCAAGGGGGCCCCCCGACCAATAATTCACCCCTCCACTTT. Its translation is CASSQGGPPTNNSPLHF.

The chain combines TRBV30 with TRBJ1-3, with no clear D. Per the germline V gene, CDR1 is GTSNPN and CDR2 is SVGIG (reference sequence). The CDR3 contains 14 residues. V was trimmed by 2 bases and J by 4 bases, leaving 12 bases between them. The chain's CDR3 is CAWSSTWPGNTIYF. The CDR3 DNA follows: TGTGCCTGGAGTTCGACTTGGCCAGGAAACACCATATATTTT.

Concerning this clone itself: This same CDR3 is encoded by further DNA sequences in the sample. This sequence joins TRBV6-6 and TRBJ2-5; tentative D call: TRBD1 (5 bases). The ends were cut back, 0 bases at V and 4 bases at J, with 9 bases in the middle. The CDR3 extends over 14 amino acids. In germline, CDR1 is MNHNY, CDR2 SVGAGI (reference sequence). This chain's CDR3 is CASSYSQGGETQYF. The DNA of the CDR3 is TGTGCCAGCAGTTACTCTCAGGGTGGAGAGACCCAGTACTTC.

This rearrangement joins TRBV6-7 to TRBJ2-1, with a weak D call TRBD2 (6 bases). TRBV6-7 is classed as an ORF, of uncertain function. This CDR3 contains 16 residues. Trimming stripped 3 bases from V and 4 bases from J, with 16 bases between. CDR3: CASSYFGGDSYNEQFF. CDR3 DNA: TGTGCCAGCAGTTATTTCGGCGGGGATTCTTACAATGAGCAGTTCTTC.

The chain has TRBV6-5 and TRBJ2-7, with TRBD2 matching 10 bases. The CDR3 has 15 residues. Looked up from germline, CDR1 is MNHEY and CDR2 is SVGAGI. Trimming took 6 bases from V and 1 from J; bases not matched to a gene: 6. CDR3 sequence reads: CASRNGLAASYEQYF. The CDR3 DNA is TGTGCCAGCAGAAACGGACTAGCGGCATCCTACGAGCAGTACTTC.

The sample holds one count of this clone. The V call is TRBV4-2, the J call TRBJ2-1, with TRBD2 matching over 7 bases. The V gene end was trimmed by 8 bases and the J gene end by 4 bases; junction bases not matched to a gene: 8. Germline V gives CDR1 LGHNA, CDR2 YNFKEQ. The CDR3 runs to 14 residues. CDR3 DNA sequence: TGTGCCAGCCTGGCTAGCGGAGCTTACAATGAGCAGTTCTTC. It translates to CASLASGAYNEQFF.

This clone was picked up one time. V is TRBV5-4 and J is TRBJ2-7; no clear D. Trimming stripped 0 bases from V and 5 bases from J, with 12 bases between. Germline V lookup: CDR1 SGHNT, CDR2 YYREEE (reference sequence). The CDR3 is 14 amino acids. CDR3 nucleotides: TGTGCCAGCAGCTTGGACACCACAAGGGACGAGCAGTACTTC. Its protein is CASSLDTTRDEQYF.